This T cell receptor beta chain derives from a study of response to subunit inactivated influenza vaccine (dated by TCRdb to 2016 to 2018). Turning to the overall study: To follow how T cells responded to a trivalent subunit inactivated influenza vaccine, the researchers relied on deep quantitative profiling of the T cell receptor repertoire.

V has 8 bases trimmed and J has 4 bases trimmed; junction bases matching no gene number 8. CDR1 and CDR2 are drawn from the germline V gene: MDHEN, SYDVKM. The CDR3 contains 14 residues, cysteine and phenylalanine counted. Only the CDR3 part of the read is kept: 42 bases, read in frame from the first base. This clonotype has a count of ten or more. This clone's antigen is unknown. There are no base qualities to consult, and no much larger clone falls within one base. What the study reported, not specific to this receptor: It was suggested by the authors that each seasonal influenza vaccination may recruit only a limited number of new T cells.

The library was produced with RT-PCR. Sequencer: Illumina HiSeq 2500. TCRdb reanalyzed the raw reads on its own, using fastp at Q25 for trimming and MiXCR for clone calling, and kept in-frame beta chains. Rows merge per CDR3 protein into single entries with the most common DNA and genes. The sample contains 500,000 to 600,000 distinct CDR3 sequences, around 10% of them found a single time. The ten largest account for about 11% of the sample. The same data also contributed to another study, on T cells expressing NK-cell markers. The second study also describes: 5'RACE template switching, by which a universal primer site and unique molecular identifiers were added, was used to make TCR beta cDNA libraries. About 8 donors provided sorted CD3+CD56+NKG2C+, CD3+CD56+NKG2C- and CD3+CD56-NKG2C+ T-cell subsets, whose TCR beta-chain repertoires were profiled. Seven of the eight sequenced donors were HCMV-seropositive and one was HCMV-seronegative. To restrict sorting to alphabetaTCR-expressing T cells, an anti-gammadeltaTCR antibody was added in several experiments. In a handful of donors, the dominant CD3+CD56+NKG2C+ clonotypes ranked among the top 10 CD8+ clonotypes, making up roughly 1.0-8% of CD8+ T cells. Those dominant clonotypes were again the most abundant among CD3+CD56-NKG2C+ cells in a handful of donors, at roughly 25-60.1%. Whether the expanded NKG2C-expressing T cell clones were specific for HCMV antigens was left unclear. The eight sequenced donors were randomly selected healthy volunteers, three men and five women. HCMV serostatus was determined by detecting HCMV-specific IgG in serum with a commercial ELISA kit. Peripheral blood mononuclear cells were isolated from blood by Ficoll density gradient centrifugation. For several donors, bulk peripheral blood T-cell repertoires were also sequenced from unsorted PBMC. Synthesis of cDNA was primed from the TCR beta constant segment and was followed by two consecutive PCR amplification steps. Libraries were sequenced as 2 x 150 bp reads on Illumina HiSeq 2000/2500, MiSeq or NextSeq. MIGEC was used to demultiplex reads and group the reads by UMI, and MiTCR was used to assemble and quantify clonotypes. To exclude erroneous sequences, only TCR cDNA sequences supported by at least two reads were retained. The tcR package was used for downstream repertoire analysis, and clonotypes were matched between fractions using CDR3 nucleotide sequence together with V segment. VDJmatch was used to annotate antigen specificity against VDJdb, with one amino acid substitution in CDR3 allowed.

Rearrangement joined TRBV28 to TRBJ2-1, and TRBD2 matches 7 of the central bases. Source: PBMCs from blood, taken on the day of vaccination. The sequence was obtained from a man aged 50-60 years who received an inactivated influenza vaccine. Donor details come from another sample of the same person, matched by shared clones. The DNA reads as follows: TGTGCCAGCCGGGGAGGGCCCCGGTACAATGAGCAGTTCTTC. Its protein is CASRGGPRYNEQFF.